Below, one T cell receptor (beta chain) is given with its context. The PCR had 60 Vbeta and 13 Jbeta primers. The assay was immunoSEQ multiplex PCR, and TCRdb's table has in-frame clones only and misses some. Of 130,000 or so clones listed, 74% are singletons. The entry originates in a study of cytomegalovirus exposure and HLA in healthy donors. J lost 1 base, V lost 8 bases, and 9 bases had no gene match. Looked up from germline, CDR1 is LNHDA and CDR2 is SQIVND (reference sequence). The CDR3 length is 16 residues. This receptor was identified in a man aged 40-49 years in good health and CMV-seropositive. The chain carries TRBV19 and TRBJ2-2; 8 bases are a match to TRBD1. Sequences were obtained from PBMCs. The CDR3 region is CASSGWGTGNTGELFF. CDR3 coding DNA: TGTGCCAGTTCTGGGTGGGGGACAGGGAACACCGGGGAGCTGTTTTTT.